This T cell receptor beta chain was recorded in a study of type 1 regulatory T cells. Study-level information: T-allo10 is a Tr1-enriched, alloantigen-specific CD4 T cell product made in vitro.

Germline V CDR1 and CDR2: MNHNS, SASEGT. This CDR3 is built from 13 residues. V dropped 7 bases and J dropped 6 bases, with 13 bases sitting between them. One entry per CDR3 protein, called by TCRdb with MiXCR from the reads. The profile covers over 55,000 distinct CDR3 sequences, with about 60% appearing a single time and 7.6% taken by the ten largest. The graft donor-derived T-allo10 cells reportedly recognize host alloantigens, are anergic, and suppress alloantigen-specifically. A word on this clonotype: Its antigen is undetermined.

Material for sequencing was cultured T cells, either the whole culture or a sorted T cell fraction (not recorded which). Stated subset: Tr1-enriched cell product generated in vitro against host alloantigens. The sequence was obtained from a human donor in good health. The V call is TRBV6-1, the J call TRBJ1-5, with a weak D call TRBD1 (6 bases). CDR3: CASKDQGIQPQHF. Written as DNA, the CDR3 is TGTGCCAGCAAGGACCAGGGGATTCAGCCCCAGCATTTT.